The rows below give T cell receptor beta chains drawn from one sample of a study of blood T cell repertoires in COVID-19. TCRdb keeps only in-frame clones here, not all; method: immunoSEQ multiplex PCR. The sample yields over 300,000 clones, approximately 88% seen once. Sample: peripheral blood. Receptor source: a man aged 40-50 years with acute or convalescent COVID-19. The CDR3 runs from the conserved cysteine through the conserved F or W. The D gene is left open where the match is weak. Size is stated for part of the rows, as once, few or many counts, or as a class when the clone is expanded.

J | D | size | V | DNA | CDR3
TRBJ1-3 | . | . | TRBV5-3 | TGTGCCAGAAGCTTGGAGGAAGACTACAGAAACACCATATATTTT | CARSLEEDYRNTIYF
TRBJ2-7 | TRBD1 | . | TRBV19 | TGTGCCAGTAGTCCCCGGGACAGGGACTACGAGCAGTACTTC | CASSPRDRDYEQYF
TRBJ2-7 | . | . | TRBV11-2 | TGTGCCAGCAGCTTATCCCCAGGGCTTCGCGAGCAGTACTTC | CASSLSPGLREQYF
TRBJ1-6 | . | . | TRBV9 | TGTGCCAGCAGCGTAGGCAGCTCCTATAATTCACCCCTCCACTTT | CASSVGSSYNSPLHF
TRBJ1-2 | . | . | TRBV14 | TGTGCCAGCAGCACCTCGACAGCGGGAAACTATGGCTACACCTTC | CASSTSTAGNYGYTF
TRBJ2-7 | . | . | TRBV14 | TGTGCCAGCAGCCAAGATTTGGGGAGCGAGCAGTACTTC | CASSQDLGSEQYF
TRBJ1-6 | TRBD1 | few | TRBV20-1 | TGCAGTGCTAGTCGGAGGGTGGACAGGAGCTCCTATAATTCACCCCTCCACTTT | CSASRRVDRSSYNSPLHF
TRBJ2-3 | TRBD1 | . | TRBV9 | TGTGCCAGCAGCGTAGGACAGGGAATGATAGATACGCAGTATTTT | CASSVGQGMIDTQYF
TRBJ1-1 | TRBD1 | . | TRBV9 | TGTGCCAGCAGCGCGGGACAGGGAGGGACTGAAGCTTTCTTT | CASSAGQGGTEAFF
TRBJ1-3 | . | . | TRBV19 | TGTGCCAGCGGCTCTGGAAACACCATATATTTT | CASGSGNTIYF